This TCR beta chain was documented in a study of shared clonotypes between healthy human individuals. V was pared by 1 base and J by 0 bases, with 6 bases of the junction left unmatched. Germline CDR1 reads SGHAT; CDR2 reads FQNNGV. The CDR3 is 17 amino acids. DNA at around 190 ng, 30,000 or so T cell genomes, went into sorted-subset replicate PCRs. Sequencing was performed with immunoSEQ multiplex PCR; in TCRdb, only in-frame clones are kept and a portion is missing. The repertoire holds about 2.4 million clones, with roughly 93% as singletons. The receptor comes from a man in his late teens or twenties in good health. Some clones in this sample may be carry-over from other donors' samples. The chain joins TRBV11-2 to TRBJ2-7; 10 positions agree with TRBD2. The sample was naive CD4+ T cells from PBMCs. Subset of the sample: CD45RA+ positively selected. This chain's CDR3 is CASSLVPSGSTSYEQYF. The CDR3 nucleotides read TGTGCCAGCAGCTTAGTCCCTAGCGGGAGCACCTCCTACGAGCAGTACTTC.